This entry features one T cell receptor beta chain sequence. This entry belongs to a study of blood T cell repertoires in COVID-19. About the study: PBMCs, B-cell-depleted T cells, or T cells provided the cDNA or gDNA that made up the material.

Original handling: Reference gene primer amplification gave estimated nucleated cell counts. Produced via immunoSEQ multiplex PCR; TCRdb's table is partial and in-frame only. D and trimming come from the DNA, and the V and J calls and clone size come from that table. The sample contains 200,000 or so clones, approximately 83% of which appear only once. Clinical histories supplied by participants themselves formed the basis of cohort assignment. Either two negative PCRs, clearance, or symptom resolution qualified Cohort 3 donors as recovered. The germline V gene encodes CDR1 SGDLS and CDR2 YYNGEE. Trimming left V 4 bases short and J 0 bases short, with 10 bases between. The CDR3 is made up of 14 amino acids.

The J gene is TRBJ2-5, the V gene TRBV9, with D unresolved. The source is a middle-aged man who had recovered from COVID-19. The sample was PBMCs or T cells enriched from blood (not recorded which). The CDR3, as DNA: TGTGCCAGCAGCCCTACGCCCAACCAAGAGACCCAGTACTTC. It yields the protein CASSPTPNQETQYF.